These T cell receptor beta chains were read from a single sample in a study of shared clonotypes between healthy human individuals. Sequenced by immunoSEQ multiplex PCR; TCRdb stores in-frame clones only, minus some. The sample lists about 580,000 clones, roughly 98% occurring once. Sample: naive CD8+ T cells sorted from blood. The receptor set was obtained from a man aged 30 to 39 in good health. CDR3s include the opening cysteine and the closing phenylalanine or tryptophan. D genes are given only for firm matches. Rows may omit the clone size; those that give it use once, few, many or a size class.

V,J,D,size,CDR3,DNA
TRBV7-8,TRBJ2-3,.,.,CASSPRGTDTQYF,TGTGCCAGCAGCCCCCGGGGCACAGATACGCAGTATTTT
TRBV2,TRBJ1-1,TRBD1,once,CASSSGQGNTEAFF,TGTGCCAGCAGTTCGGGACAGGGAAACACTGAAGCTTTCTTT
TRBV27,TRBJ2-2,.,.,CASSGATGELFF,TGTGCCAGCAGCGGGGCAACCGGGGAGCTGTTTTTT
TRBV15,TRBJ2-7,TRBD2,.,CATSRDNMASGTYEQYF,TGTGCCACCAGCAGAGATAATATGGCTAGCGGGACATACGAGCAGTACTTC
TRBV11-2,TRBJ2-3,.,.,CASSFLGSDTQYF,TGTGCCAGCAGCTTCCTAGGTTCAGATACGCAGTATTTT
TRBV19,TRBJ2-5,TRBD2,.,CASSIAGGLGKETQYF,TGTGCCAGTAGTATCGCGGGAGGCTTGGGGAAAGAGACCCAGTACTTC
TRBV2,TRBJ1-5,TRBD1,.,CASSGQGNFPQHF,TGTGCCAGCAGTGGACAGGGTAATTTCCCCCAGCATTTT
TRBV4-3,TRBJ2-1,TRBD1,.,CASSQEQGSEQFF,TGCGCCAGCAGCCAAGAACAGGGGAGTGAGCAGTTCTTC
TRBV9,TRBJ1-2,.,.,CASSVGSYSNYGYTF,TGTGCCAGCAGCGTTGGGTCCTATAGTAACTATGGCTACACCTTC
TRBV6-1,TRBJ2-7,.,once,CASSHHYEQYF,TGTGCCAGCAGTCACCACTACGAGCAGTACTTC
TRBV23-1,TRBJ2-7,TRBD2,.,CASSQPLSSSGFSYEQYF,TGCGCCAGCAGTCAACCGCTAAGCTCTAGCGGATTCTCCTACGAGCAGTACTTC
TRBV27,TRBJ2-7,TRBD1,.,CASSSRDRAYEQYF,TGTGCCAGCAGTTCCCGGGACAGAGCCTACGAGCAGTACTTC
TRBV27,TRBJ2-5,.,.,CASSFGGQRETQYF,TGTGCCAGCAGTTTTGGTGGGCAACGAGAGACCCAGTACTTC
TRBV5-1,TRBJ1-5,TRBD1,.,CASRLDRDRNQPQHF,TGCGCCAGCAGACTAGACCGGGACAGGAATCAGCCCCAGCATTTT
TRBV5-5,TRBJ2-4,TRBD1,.,CASSLGQEENIQYF,TGTGCCAGCAGCCTGGGACAGGAAGAAAACATTCAGTACTTC
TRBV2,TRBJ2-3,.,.,CASSDDAPDTQYF,TGTGCCAGCAGTGATGACGCCCCGGATACGCAGTATTTT
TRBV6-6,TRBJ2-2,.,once,CASSYTGTGELFF,TGTGCCAGCAGTTACACAGGGACAGGGGAGCTGTTTTTT
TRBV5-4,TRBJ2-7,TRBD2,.,CASSLGTSGYEQYF,TGTGCCAGCAGCTTGGGGACTAGCGGATACGAGCAGTACTTC